These T cell receptor beta chains were read from a single sample in a study of cytomegalovirus exposure and HLA in healthy donors. This table comes from immunoSEQ multiplex PCR, and its TCRdb copy is limited to in-frame clones, with some not included. The repertoire has over 150,000 clones, 85% of them found once; the top ten carry 1%. The sequenced sample consisted of PBMCs. The receptors were gathered from a boy aged 2 to 9 in good health and CMV-seronegative. Both conserved end residues are part of each CDR3. The D gene is left open where the match is weak. Clone sizes are given selectively: once, few, many, or a class where the clone is expanded.

v_gene: TRBV5-1
d_gene: .
abundance: .
j_gene: TRBJ2-1
len: 14
CDR3aa: CASSLDPAGYEQFF
CDR3nt: TGCGCCAGCAGCTTGGACCCAGCGGGCTATGAGCAGTTCTTC

v_gene: TRBV10-1
d_gene: .
abundance: once
j_gene: TRBJ1-4
len: 16
CDR3aa: CASSEGTSATNEKLFF
CDR3nt: TGCGCCAGCAGTGAAGGGACATCTGCAACTAATGAAAAACTGTTTTTT

v_gene: TRBV7-3
d_gene: TRBD1
abundance: .
j_gene: TRBJ1-1
len: 15
CDR3aa: CASSLTGQQGSEAFF
CDR3nt: TGTGCCAGCAGCTTAACGGGTCAACAGGGGTCTGAAGCTTTCTTT

v_gene: TRBV6-1
d_gene: TRBD1
abundance: few
j_gene: TRBJ2-3
len: 15
CDR3aa: CASSDGTGSTDTQYF
CDR3nt: TGTGCCAGCAGTGACGGGACAGGGTCAACGGATACGCAGTATTTT

v_gene: TRBV7-8
d_gene: TRBD2
abundance: .
j_gene: TRBJ2-2
len: 14
CDR3aa: CASSQLAGTGELFF
CDR3nt: TGTGCCAGCAGCCAGCTAGCGGGGACCGGGGAGCTGTTTTTT

v_gene: TRBV7-3
d_gene: .
abundance: .
j_gene: TRBJ1-6
len: 14
CDR3aa: CASSSDSDNSPLHF
CDR3nt: TGTGCCAGCAGCTCGGACAGCGATAATTCACCCCTCCACTTT

v_gene: TRBV2
d_gene: TRBD1
abundance: .
j_gene: TRBJ1-1
len: 13
CDR3aa: CASPGTGDTEAFF
CDR3nt: TGTGCCAGCCCTGGGACAGGGGACACTGAAGCTTTCTTT

v_gene: TRBV25-1
d_gene: .
abundance: .
j_gene: TRBJ2-1
len: 14
CDR3aa: CASSENLVRDEQFF
CDR3nt: TGTGCCAGCAGTGAAAACCTAGTTCGAGATGAGCAGTTCTTC

v_gene: TRBV7-9
d_gene: .
abundance: .
j_gene: TRBJ1-1
len: 15
CDR3aa: CASSLVRQVYTEAFF
CDR3nt: TGTGCCAGCAGCTTAGTGCGACAGGTCTACACTGAAGCTTTCTTT

v_gene: TRBV27
d_gene: .
abundance: .
j_gene: TRBJ2-5
len: 14
CDR3aa: CASSQGWFQETQYF
CDR3nt: TGTGCCAGCAGCCAGGGTTGGTTCCAAGAGACCCAGTACTTC

v_gene: TRBV11-1
d_gene: .
abundance: .
j_gene: TRBJ2-5
len: 14
CDR3aa: CASSLTGREETQYF
CDR3nt: TGTGCCAGCAGCTTAACAGGGAGAGAGGAGACCCAGTACTTC

v_gene: TRBV25-1
d_gene: .
abundance: .
j_gene: TRBJ1-5
len: 13
CDR3aa: CASSERFAGPQHF
CDR3nt: TGTGCCAGCAGTGAACGATTCGCGGGGCCCCAGCATTTT

v_gene: TRBV2
d_gene: TRBD1
abundance: .
j_gene: TRBJ1-5
len: 15
CDR3aa: CASSYDRGRNQPQHF
CDR3nt: TGTGCCAGCAGTTACGACAGGGGTCGCAATCAGCCCCAGCATTTT

v_gene: TRBV28
d_gene: .
abundance: .
j_gene: TRBJ2-5
len: 15
CDR3aa: CASSPHAGRSLSQYF
CDR3nt: TGTGCCAGCAGTCCCCACGCGGGCAGGAGCCTTTCCCAGTACTTC

v_gene: TRBV9
d_gene: TRBD2
abundance: .
j_gene: TRBJ2-1
len: 15
CDR3aa: CASSATLTSGNEQFF
CDR3nt: TGTGCCAGCAGCGCCACGTTGACTAGCGGCAATGAGCAGTTCTTC

v_gene: TRBV21-1
d_gene: .
abundance: .
j_gene: TRBJ1-4
len: 17
CDR3aa: CASTPWEGAATNEKLFF
CDR3nt: TGTGCCAGCACCCCCTGGGAAGGGGCCGCAACTAATGAAAAACTGTTTTTT

v_gene: TRBV5-4
d_gene: TRBD1
abundance: .
j_gene: TRBJ2-5
len: 15
CDR3aa: CASSSPGLGGETQYF
CDR3nt: TGTGCCAGCAGCTCTCCCGGGCTAGGGGGCGAGACCCAGTACTTC

v_gene: TRBV6-5
d_gene: .
abundance: .
j_gene: TRBJ1-5
len: 15
CDR3aa: CASSPGQTSNQPQHF
CDR3nt: TGTGCCAGCAGCCCTGGACAGACTAGCAATCAGCCCCAGCATTTT

v_gene: TRBV28
d_gene: .
abundance: .
j_gene: TRBJ2-1
len: 18
CDR3aa: CASSFDPLGESSYNEQFF
CDR3nt: TGTGCCAGCAGTTTTGACCCCTTGGGCGAGAGCTCCTACAATGAGCAGTTCTTC

v_gene: TRBV9
d_gene: .
abundance: .
j_gene: TRBJ1-1
len: 9
CDR3aa: CASRPKAFF
CDR3nt: TGTGCCAGCAGACCTAAAGCTTTCTTT

v_gene: TRBV28
d_gene: .
abundance: .
j_gene: TRBJ1-4
len: 17
CDR3aa: CASTHAPRGRGNEKLFF
CDR3nt: TGTGCCAGCACCCACGCACCGAGGGGGAGAGGGAATGAAAAACTGTTTTTT

v_gene: TRBV21-1
d_gene: .
abundance: .
j_gene: TRBJ2-3
len: 19
CDR3aa: CTSPNPSYGAGPSTDTQYF
CDR3nt: TGTACCAGCCCCAATCCCTCCTACGGAGCGGGGCCTAGCACAGATACGCAGTATTTT

v_gene: TRBV27
d_gene: TRBD2
abundance: .
j_gene: TRBJ2-7
len: 16
CDR3aa: CASSFGEGLAGREQYF
CDR3nt: TGTGCCAGCAGCTTTGGGGAGGGACTAGCGGGACGCGAGCAGTACTTC

v_gene: TRBV4-1
d_gene: TRBD2
abundance: .
j_gene: TRBJ2-2
len: 16
CDR3aa: CASSHGGVSDTGELFF
CDR3nt: TGCGCCAGCAGCCACGGGGGGGTGAGTGACACCGGGGAGCTGTTTTTT

v_gene: TRBV7-2
d_gene: TRBD1
abundance: .
j_gene: TRBJ1-1
len: 15
CDR3aa: CASSRWDSSNTEASF
CDR3nt: TGTGCCAGCAGCCGTTGGGACAGCTCGAACACTGAAGCTTCCTTT

v_gene: TRBV5-4
d_gene: .
abundance: once
j_gene: TRBJ1-2
len: 14
CDR3aa: CASSLGASNYGYTF
CDR3nt: TGTGCCAGCAGCTTGGGGGCCAGTAACTATGGCTACACCTTC

v_gene: TRBV30
d_gene: .
abundance: .
j_gene: TRBJ1-1
len: 13
CDR3aa: CAWSANRDTEAFF
CDR3nt: TGTGCCTGGAGCGCCAACAGGGACACTGAAGCTTTCTTT

v_gene: TRBV5-4
d_gene: .
abundance: once
j_gene: TRBJ2-3
len: 16
CDR3aa: CASSFEGGRYTDTQYF
CDR3nt: TGTGCCAGCAGCTTTGAGGGGGGGAGATACACAGATACGCAGTATTTT

v_gene: TRBV10-3
d_gene: TRBD2
abundance: .
j_gene: TRBJ2-7
len: 15
CDR3aa: CAISGTSGRPNEQYF
CDR3nt: TGTGCCATTAGCGGGACTAGCGGGAGACCGAACGAGCAGTACTTC

v_gene: TRBV14
d_gene: TRBD1
abundance: .
j_gene: TRBJ2-1
len: 15
CDR3aa: CASSVRQGDYNEQFF
CDR3nt: TGTGCCAGCAGTGTCCGACAGGGGGATTACAATGAGCAGTTCTTC

v_gene: TRBV2
d_gene: .
abundance: .
j_gene: TRBJ2-7
len: 13
CDR3aa: CASSEGGDYEQYF
CDR3nt: TGTGCCAGCAGCGAAGGGGGGGACTACGAGCAGTACTTC

v_gene: TRBV2
d_gene: TRBD1
abundance: .
j_gene: TRBJ2-1
len: 12
CDR3aa: CASRFTGGEQFF
CDR3nt: TGTGCCAGCAGATTTACAGGGGGTGAGCAGTTCTTC

v_gene: TRBV7-9
d_gene: .
abundance: .
j_gene: TRBJ2-3
len: 16
CDR3aa: CASSLPGFPSTDTQYF
CDR3nt: TGTGCCAGCAGCTTACCGGGTTTCCCAAGCACAGATACGCAGTATTTT

v_gene: TRBV6-1
d_gene: TRBD2
abundance: few
j_gene: TRBJ2-3
len: 15
CDR3aa: CASSELAGGPDTQYF
CDR3nt: TGTGCCAGCAGTGAACTAGCGGGAGGGCCAGATACGCAGTATTTT

v_gene: TRBV4-1
d_gene: TRBD1
abundance: .
j_gene: TRBJ2-3
len: 15
CDR3aa: CASSQGTGRADTQYF
CDR3nt: TGCGCCAGCAGCCAAGGGACAGGCAGGGCGGATACGCAGTATTTT

v_gene: TRBV30
d_gene: .
abundance: .
j_gene: TRBJ1-5
len: 14
CDR3aa: CAWSVLWSNQPQHF
CDR3nt: TGTGCCTGGAGTGTACTGTGGAGCAATCAGCCCCAGCATTTT

v_gene: TRBV11-2
d_gene: TRBD1
abundance: .
j_gene: TRBJ1-2
len: 17
CDR3aa: CASSSGVWDRAPGGYTF
CDR3nt: TGTGCCAGCAGCTCGGGGGTATGGGACAGGGCCCCGGGGGGCTACACCTTC

v_gene: TRBV5-6
d_gene: TRBD2
abundance: .
j_gene: TRBJ2-1
len: 16
CDR3aa: CASSFSGGGAYNEQFF
CDR3nt: TGTGCCAGCAGCTTTTCAGGCGGGGGGGCCTACAATGAGCAGTTCTTC

v_gene: TRBV18
d_gene: .
abundance: .
j_gene: TRBJ1-1
len: 15
CDR3aa: CASSPSGTPNTEAFF
CDR3nt: TGTGCCAGCTCACCCAGTGGGACACCGAACACTGAAGCTTTCTTT

v_gene: TRBV7-2
d_gene: .
abundance: few
j_gene: TRBJ1-5
len: 14
CDR3aa: CASSSRGGGQPQHF
CDR3nt: TGTGCCAGCAGCTCCCGAGGTGGAGGGCAGCCCCAGCATTTT

v_gene: TRBV6-5
d_gene: .
abundance: .
j_gene: TRBJ1-1
len: 15
CDR3aa: CASSYSKGKGTEAFF
CDR3nt: TGTGCCAGCAGTTACTCGAAAGGGAAGGGGACTGAAGCTTTCTTT

v_gene: TRBV2
d_gene: TRBD1
abundance: once
j_gene: TRBJ2-1
len: 13
CDR3aa: CASSEDRVNEQFF
CDR3nt: TGTGCCAGCAGTGAGGACAGGGTGAATGAGCAGTTCTTC

v_gene: TRBV18
d_gene: .
abundance: .
j_gene: TRBJ1-5
len: 14
CDR3aa: CASSPSGGNQPQHF
CDR3nt: TGTGCCAGCTCACCGAGCGGGGGCAATCAGCCCCAGCATTTT

v_gene: TRBV19
d_gene: TRBD1
abundance: .
j_gene: TRBJ2-3
len: 18
CDR3aa: CASSIAGTEVLPTDTQYF
CDR3nt: TGTGCCAGTAGTATCGCTGGGACAGAGGTTCTCCCTACAGATACGCAGTATTTT

v_gene: TRBV30
d_gene: .
abundance: .
j_gene: TRBJ2-5
len: 15
CDR3aa: CAWSVLEPMQETQYF
CDR3nt: TGTGCCTGGAGTGTACTTGAGCCAATGCAAGAGACCCAGTACTTC

v_gene: TRBV7-9
d_gene: .
abundance: .
j_gene: TRBJ2-7
len: 10
CDR3aa: CASSGREQYF
CDR3nt: TGTGCCAGCAGCGGCCGCGAGCAGTACTTC

v_gene: TRBV30
d_gene: .
abundance: .
j_gene: TRBJ1-5
len: 12
CDR3aa: CAWNQDTQPQHF
CDR3nt: TGTGCCTGGAACCAGGACACTCAGCCCCAGCATTTT

v_gene: TRBV6-5
d_gene: TRBD1
abundance: .
j_gene: TRBJ1-4
len: 16
CDR3aa: CASSYEYRGPIEKLFF
CDR3nt: TGTGCCAGCAGTTACGAGTACAGGGGGCCCATTGAAAAACTGTTTTTT

v_gene: TRBV29-1
d_gene: .
abundance: .
j_gene: TRBJ1-1
len: 14
CDR3aa: CSVAGGQVNTEAFF
CDR3nt: TGCAGCGTTGCCGGGGGGCAGGTGAACACTGAAGCTTTCTTT

v_gene: TRBV28
d_gene: .
abundance: .
j_gene: TRBJ2-1
len: 14
CDR3aa: CASSLSRTYWEQFF
CDR3nt: TGTGCCAGCAGTTTATCTCGGACATACTGGGAGCAGTTCTTC

v_gene: TRBV27
d_gene: .
abundance: .
j_gene: TRBJ1-1
len: 14
CDR3aa: CASSSPGRTPEAFF
CDR3nt: TGTGCCAGCAGTTCCCCCGGTAGGACACCTGAAGCTTTCTTT

v_gene: TRBV6-1
d_gene: TRBD1
abundance: .
j_gene: TRBJ1-1
len: 14
CDR3aa: CASRLDRVNTEAFF
CDR3nt: TGTGCCAGCAGACTAGACAGGGTGAACACTGAAGCTTTCTTT

v_gene: TRBV15
d_gene: TRBD2
abundance: .
j_gene: TRBJ2-3
len: 20
CDR3aa: CATSREKGLAGGRGTDTQYF
CDR3nt: TGTGCCACCAGCAGAGAAAAAGGACTAGCGGGAGGGCGGGGCACAGATACGCAGTATTTT

v_gene: TRBV7-9
d_gene: .
abundance: .
j_gene: TRBJ1-5
len: 12
CDR3aa: CSSSVSNQPQHF
CDR3nt: TGTTCCAGCAGTGTAAGCAATCAGCCCCAGCATTTT